These T cell receptor beta chains were read from a single sample in a study of beta chain features in type 1 diabetes. The table came from immunoSEQ multiplex PCR; TCRdb's copy has only in-frame clones and leaves some out. The profile covers 130,000 to 150,000 clones, with less than 11% appearing a single time and roughly 1.3% taken by the ten largest. The sequencing input was naive CD4+ T cells from blood. Every receptor here comes from a man younger than 35 in good health. Both conserved end residues are part of each CDR3. The D gene is left open where the match is weak. Clone size, where shown, is once, few, many, or a class for clones that have expanded.

d_call	clone_size	j_call	v_call	cdr3_nt	cdr3_aa
TRBD1	few	TRBJ2-5	TRBV27	TGTGCCAGCAGTTTACGGACAGGCCAAGAGACCCAGTACTTC	CASSLRTGQETQYF
-	many	TRBJ2-7	TRBV28	TGTGCCAGCAGTTTTCAGAACTACGAGCAGTACTTC	CASSFQNYEQYF
-	few	TRBJ1-3	TRBV18	TGTGCCAGCTCAATTAAAACGCAGGGCTCTGGAAACACCATATATTTT	CASSIKTQGSGNTIYF
TRBD1	few	TRBJ2-2	TRBV19	TGTGCCAGTAGGACAGGGTGGACCGGGGAGCTGTTTTTT	CASRTGWTGELFF
-	few	TRBJ2-1	TRBV9	TGTGCCAGCAGCCGGGACAAACAGCAGTTCTTC	CASSRDKQQFF
TRBD1	-	TRBJ1-2	TRBV7-2	TGTGCCAGCAGCAGCGGACAGGACAACTATGGCTACACCTTC	CASSSGQDNYGYTF
-	few	TRBJ2-7	TRBV4-3	TGCGCCAGCAGCCAAGAGAATAAGGACAGACCCTACGAGCAGTACTTC	CASSQENKDRPYEQYF
TRBD1	few	TRBJ1-3	TRBV5-6	TGTGCCAGCAGCTTGGGCACAGGGGGCTCTGGAAACACCATATATTTT	CASSLGTGGSGNTIYF
TRBD2	few	TRBJ2-7	TRBV28	TGTGCCACCGAACCTCCAGCGGGGAAAACCTACGAGCAGTACTTC	CATEPPAGKTYEQYF
-	few	TRBJ1-5	TRBV16	TGTGCCAGCAGCCAATCGCTGACATCCTTTAGCAATCAGCCCCAGCATTTT	CASSQSLTSFSNQPQHF
TRBD1	many	TRBJ2-4	TRBV30	TGTGCCTGGAGCCGGGACAGGGGAAACATTCAGTACTTC	CAWSRDRGNIQYF
-	many	TRBJ1-2	TRBV7-9	TGTGCCAGCAGCCCCCGCGGTGTGTTGTTTGGTGGCTACACCTTC	CASSPRGVLFGGYTF
-	-	TRBJ2-1	TRBV6-5	TGTGCCAGTACTCGGTTCAGGGACAATGAGCAGTTCTTC	CASTRFRDNEQFF
TRBD1	few	TRBJ1-6	TRBV2	TGTGCCAGCAGTACCCGGACAGGGAAAGATTCACCCCTCCACTTT	CASSTRTGKDSPLHF
TRBD2	few	TRBJ2-3	TRBV2	TGTGCCAGCAGGGTAGCGGGGGGGCCAACAGATACGCAGTATTTT	CASRVAGGPTDTQYF
-	-	TRBJ1-3	TRBV6-5	TGTGCCAGCAGTTACGTGGACCAACCGGGAGGAAACACCATATATTTT	CASSYVDQPGGNTIYF
TRBD1	many	TRBJ2-1	TRBV19	TGTGCCAGTACCAATGGAAGGACAGGGGATTTCGATGAGCAGTTCTTC	CASTNGRTGDFDEQFF
-	few	TRBJ1-2	TRBV5-4	TGTGCCAGCAGCCAGAGTGAGGCCGGTAACTATGGCTACACCTTC	CASSQSEAGNYGYTF
-	few	TRBJ2-5	TRBV7-2	TGTGCCAGCAGCTCCAGGACGGAGGGGGAGACCCAGTACTTC	CASSSRTEGETQYF
-	few	TRBJ1-5	TRBV5-1	TGCGCCAGCAGCTTGTTTGCAGGGAACAGTCAGCCCCAGCATTTT	CASSLFAGNSQPQHF
-	-	TRBJ2-1	TRBV21-1	TGTGCCAGCAGCAGAGTGCCCTGGGGGACAGGGGGCAGGAATGAGCAGTTCTTC	CASSRVPWGTGGRNEQFF
-	few	TRBJ2-7	TRBV6-1	TGTGCCAGCAGAAGGGTGGGGGGAGTCTCTGGCGAGCAGTACTTC	CASRRVGGVSGEQYF
-	many	TRBJ2-1	TRBV14	TGTGCCAGCAGCCAGACATTAACTTTGGATGAGCAGTTCTTC	CASSQTLTLDEQFF
-	few	TRBJ2-3	TRBV6-6	TGTGCCAGCAGTTACCTCGCAGATACGCAGTATTTT	CASSYLADTQYF
-	few	TRBJ2-1	TRBV15	TGTGCCACCAGCAGAGGGAGGGTCTACAATGAGCAGTTCTTC	CATSRGRVYNEQFF
TRBD1	-	TRBJ1-5	TRBV7-2	TGTGCCAGCAGCTCACAGACAGGGGGCGGAAATCAGCCCCAGCATTTT	CASSSQTGGGNQPQHF
-	-	TRBJ1-2	TRBV9	TGTGCCAGCAGCACCGTGGGGGGATATGGCTACACCTTC	CASSTVGGYGYTF
TRBD1	-	TRBJ2-7	TRBV11-2	TGTGCCAGCAGCACCTTGGGACAGGGGAACTCCTACGAGCAGTACTTC	CASSTLGQGNSYEQYF
-	-	TRBJ1-5	TRBV4-3	TGCGCCAGCAGCCAAGATTGGGCCGCACTCCGTCAGCCCCAGCATTTT	CASSQDWAALRQPQHF
TRBD1	-	TRBJ2-7	TRBV9	TGTGCCAGCAGCGGGGACGGGACAGGTGGCGAGCAGTACTTC	CASSGDGTGGEQYF
TRBD1	many	TRBJ2-7	TRBV4-3	TGCGCCAGCAGCCAAGGGGCTTTAGGGGGCAACTACGAGCAGTACTTC	CASSQGALGGNYEQYF
-	-	TRBJ1-2	TRBV7-3	TGTGCCAGCAGCTTGGGGGCCCGAAACTATGGCTACACCTTC	CASSLGARNYGYTF
-	-	TRBJ1-2	TRBV15	TGTGCCACCAGCAGCCAGGCTAACTATGGCTACACCTTC	CATSSQANYGYTF
-	few	TRBJ1-1	TRBV7-6	TGTGCCAGCAGCTCGTTGGGCGTGAACACTGAAGCTTTCTTT	CASSSLGVNTEAFF
TRBD1	-	TRBJ1-2	TRBV27	TGTGCCAGCAGGGGTGACAGGGGGGCCTATGGCTACACCTTC	CASRGDRGAYGYTF
-	few	TRBJ1-5	TRBV4-1	TGCGCCAGCAGCCTCAGGGATAAGGACAATCAGCCCCAGCATTTT	CASSLRDKDNQPQHF
TRBD1	few	TRBJ1-4	TRBV10-3	TGTGCCATCAGAGGGACAGGAGTTAATGAAAAACTGTTTTTT	CAIRGTGVNEKLFF
TRBD1	few	TRBJ1-4	TRBV7-9	TGTGCCAGCAGCGAACGACAGGGGGGGAGTAATGAAAAACTGTTTTTT	CASSERQGGSNEKLFF
TRBD1	-	TRBJ1-3	TRBV5-1	TGCGCCAGCAGCGGGGGACAGGGGGACCTGAGCTCTGGAAACACCATATATTTT	CASSGGQGDLSSGNTIYF
-	-	TRBJ1-4	TRBV7-9	TGTGCCAGCAGCTCAGACATCGGAAATGAAAAACTGTTTTTT	CASSSDIGNEKLFF
TRBD1	-	TRBJ1-2	TRBV28	TGTGCCAGCAGTTTTTACCCGACAGGGGACTATGGCTACACCTTC	CASSFYPTGDYGYTF
-	-	TRBJ2-1	TRBV30	TGTGCCTGGAGTGTACTCTCGGGTGGATACAATGAGCAGTTCTTC	CAWSVLSGGYNEQFF
-	few	TRBJ2-7	TRBV5-1	TGCGCCAGCAGCTTAGCAGCCGGGTCCTCCTACGAGCAGTACTTC	CASSLAAGSSYEQYF
-	few	TRBJ2-7	TRBV19	TGTGCCAGTAGTATATCGATCAGGATTCTTTCTCCCTACGAGCAGTACTTC	CASSISIRILSPYEQYF
TRBD1	few	TRBJ1-5	TRBV7-9	TGTGCCAGCAGCTTATACAGGGGAGACGTAAGCAATCAGCCCCAGCATTTT	CASSLYRGDVSNQPQHF
TRBD1	-	TRBJ2-7	TRBV19	TGTGCCAGTAACAAGGGACAGGGAAGCTACGAGCAGTACTTC	CASNKGQGSYEQYF
-	-	TRBJ1-2	TRBV5-4	TGTGCCAGCAGCCAAGCCCCCGACTATGGCTACACCTTC	CASSQAPDYGYTF
-	many	TRBJ2-1	TRBV18	TGTGCCAGCTCAACAGGGTACAATGAGCAGTTCTTC	CASSTGYNEQFF
TRBD1	-	TRBJ1-2	TRBV19	TGTGCCAGTCGGGGTTTGGAAACAGGGGCTAACTATGGCTACACCTTC	CASRGLETGANYGYTF
TRBD1	-	TRBJ1-2	TRBV4-3	TGCGCCAGCAGCCAAGACACCCTGACAGGGTGGGACGGCTACACCTTC	CASSQDTLTGWDGYTF
-	few	TRBJ1-1	TRBV7-2	TGTGCCAGCAGCTTAGCGGGCAGTTATTACACTGGAGAAGCTTTCTTT	CASSLAGSYYTGEAFF
-	few	TRBJ1-1	TRBV20-1	TGCAGTGTCAGGGCGGGAGCTGAAGCTTTCTTT	CSVRAGAEAFF
TRBD1	few	TRBJ2-2	TRBV6-5	TGTGCCAGCAGATGGGACAGGGCCACCGGGGAGCTGTTTTTT	CASRWDRATGELFF